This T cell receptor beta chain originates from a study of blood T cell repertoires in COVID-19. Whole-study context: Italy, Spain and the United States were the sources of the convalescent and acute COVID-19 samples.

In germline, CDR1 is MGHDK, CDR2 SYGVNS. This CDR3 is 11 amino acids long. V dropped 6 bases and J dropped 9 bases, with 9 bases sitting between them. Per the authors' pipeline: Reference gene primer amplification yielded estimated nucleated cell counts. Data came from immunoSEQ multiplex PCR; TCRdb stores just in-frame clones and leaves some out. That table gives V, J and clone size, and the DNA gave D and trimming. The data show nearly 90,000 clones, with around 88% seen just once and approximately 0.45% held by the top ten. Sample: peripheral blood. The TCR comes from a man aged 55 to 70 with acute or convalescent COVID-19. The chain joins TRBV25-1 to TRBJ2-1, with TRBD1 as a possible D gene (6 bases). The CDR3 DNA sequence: TGTGCCAGCAGCCCAGGGGTTGAGCAGTTCTTC. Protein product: CASSPGVEQFF.